This TCR beta chain is drawn from a study of blood T cell repertoires in COVID-19. Study details: The study drew acute and convalescent COVID-19 samples from the United States, Italy and Spain. The analysed material was cDNA or gDNA that came from T cells, B-cell-depleted T cells, or PBMCs.

Germline lookup yields CDR1 SGHKS and CDR2 YYEKEE (reference sequence). Between the trimmed V and J ends, which lost 1 base and 4 bases, there was a span of 8 bases. The CDR3 consists of 13 residues. Per the original data handling: Amplifying reference gene primers gave estimates of nucleated cell counts. Sequenced by immunoSEQ multiplex PCR; TCRdb stores in-frame clones only, minus some. The V and J calls and clone size come from that table; D and trimming were worked out from the DNA. The table lists approximately 68,000 clones, around 80% of them singletons, with over 8.5% in the top ten. Sequenced sample: peripheral blood. The sequence derives from a human donor in a cohort sampled during active COVID-19. This sequence joins TRBV5-5 and TRBJ2-5; no clear D gene. This CDR3 reads CASSLYGSETQYF. The CDR3 bases are TGTGCCAGCAGCTTGTACGGGTCAGAGACCCAGTACTTC.